This TCR beta chain was documented in a study of T cells expressing NK-cell markers. Study summary: Investigators obtained TCR beta repertoires from sorted CD3+CD56+NKG2C+, CD3+CD56+NKG2C- and CD3+CD56-NKG2C+ T cells. Overall study findings and caveats: The share of CD8+ T cells held by dominant NKG2C+ clonotypes was about 1.0-8% in several donors.

Germline V gives CDR1 SEHNR, CDR2 FQNEAQ (reference sequence). The length of the CDR3 is 13 residues. TCRdb re-called the 5' RACE reads and shows each CDR3 protein once, DNA omitted. The listing records some 300,000 distinct CDR3 sequences. Note on this clonotype: Its antigen is undetermined.

This clonotype originated in a young man in good health. Specimen: blood T cells: a sorted CD56 or NKG2C T cell subset, CD4+ or CD8+ T cells, or bulk PBMC T cells (not recorded which). The chain employs TRBV7-9 and TRBJ2-3. CDR3 loop: CASSLAGPDTQYF. Supplemented by reference TRBV7-9 and TRBJ2-3, the full variable domain reads DTGVSQNPRHKITKRGQNVTFRCDPISEHNRLYWYRQTLGQGPEFLTYFQNEAQLEKSRLLSDRFSAERPKGSFSTLEIQRTEQGDSAMYLCASSLAGPDTQYFGPGTRLTVL.